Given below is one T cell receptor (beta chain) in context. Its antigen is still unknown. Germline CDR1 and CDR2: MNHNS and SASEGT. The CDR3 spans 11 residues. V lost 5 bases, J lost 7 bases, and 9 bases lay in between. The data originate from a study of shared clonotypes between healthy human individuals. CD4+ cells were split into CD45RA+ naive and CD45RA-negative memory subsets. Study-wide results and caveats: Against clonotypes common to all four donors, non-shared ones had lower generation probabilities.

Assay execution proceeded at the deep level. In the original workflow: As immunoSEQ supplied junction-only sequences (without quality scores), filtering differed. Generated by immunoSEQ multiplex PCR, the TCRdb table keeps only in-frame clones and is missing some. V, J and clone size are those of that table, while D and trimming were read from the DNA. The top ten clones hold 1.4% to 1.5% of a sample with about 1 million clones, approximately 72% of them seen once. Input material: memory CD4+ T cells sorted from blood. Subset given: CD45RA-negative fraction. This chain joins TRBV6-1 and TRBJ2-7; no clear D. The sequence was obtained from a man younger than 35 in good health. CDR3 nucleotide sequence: TGTGCCAGCAGTCTCCTGGGGGAGCAGTACTTC. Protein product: CASSLLGEQYF.